A selection of T cell receptor beta chains follows, all from one sample in a study of cytomegalovirus exposure and HLA in healthy donors. The assay was immunoSEQ multiplex PCR, and TCRdb's table has in-frame clones only and misses some. This table has 98,000 or so clones, about three quarters appearing once. Sample: PBMCs. Every receptor here comes from a man aged 55-75 years in good health and CMV-seropositive. CDR3s include the opening cysteine and the closing phenylalanine or tryptophan. Not every row has a clone size; where given, it reads once, few, many or a size class.

length: 17
size: NA
V: TRBV12-5
CDR3: CASGFGTLGTMNTEAFF

length: 17
size: NA
V: TRBV7-8
CDR3: CASSLDWTGLANYGYTF

length: 16
size: NA
V: TRBV28
CDR3: CASSLFTDREAYGYTF

length: 12
size: NA
V: TRBV6-1
CDR3: CASTAQYYEQYF

length: 13
size: NA
V: TRBV10-2
CDR3: CASSDVNTGELFF

length: 16
size: NA
V: TRBV4-1
CDR3: CASSPSGQGATGELFF

length: 15
size: NA
V: TRBV27
CDR3: CASSLQGARGTEAFF

length: 14
size: NA
V: TRBV2
CDR3: CASMYFRGLETQYF

length: 14
size: NA
V: TRBV5-1
CDR3: CASSSGTGAAGYTF

length: 13
size: NA
V: TRBV2
CDR3: CASTPRGSYEQYF

length: 14
size: NA
V: TRBV30
CDR3: CAWSTIGTVYGYTF

length: 17
size: NA
V: TRBV7-8
CDR3: CASSFASQGGSGNTIYF

length: 16
size: NA
V: TRBV11-2
CDR3: CASSLEAGGPTDTQYF

length: 14
size: once
V: TRBV6-1
CDR3: CASSVWQGNYEQYF

length: 13
size: once
V: TRBV30
CDR3: CAWIVRQNTEAFF

length: 14
size: NA
V: TRBV29-1
CDR3: CSVDVGEGANVLTF

length: 17
size: once
V: TRBV19
CDR3: CASSIGWAGDSNQPQHF

length: 15
size: NA
V: TRBV30
CDR3: CAWRGHSVMNTEAFF

length: 16
size: NA
V: TRBV28
CDR3: CASIQPRTGGVGGYTF

length: 12
size: NA
V: TRBV19
CDR3: CASSGGGNEQYF

length: 11
size: NA
V: TRBV29-1
CDR3: CSVGGDQPQHF

length: 14
size: NA
V: TRBV28
CDR3: CASLGDTNTGELFF

length: 16
size: NA
V: TRBV7-9
CDR3: CASSPQQGAFYYGYTF

length: 14
size: once
V: TRBV27
CDR3: CASSSRGGWTEAFF

length: 14
size: NA
V: TRBV28
CDR3: CASSSDRYQETQYF

length: 16
size: NA
V: TRBV5-1
CDR3: CASSFSGTSGYNEQFF

length: 16
size: few
V: TRBV5-4
CDR3: CASSPGQGLDGEKLFF

length: 14
size: once
V: TRBV6-5
CDR3: CASSPTYSNQPQHF

length: 15
size: NA
V: TRBV9
CDR3: CASSVEGAYGNTIYF

length: 14
size: NA
V: TRBV5-5
CDR3: CASTRQIANTEAFF

length: 16
size: NA
V: TRBV6-6
CDR3: CASSYDQGAAGNTIYF

length: 16
size: NA
V: TRBV11-2
CDR3: CASSLGGHPNTGELFF

length: 14
size: NA
V: TRBV25-1
CDR3: CASSEFGAGYEQYF

length: 13
size: NA
V: TRBV19
CDR3: CASSRTEIYGYTF

length: 14
size: NA
V: TRBV7-9
CDR3: CASSSRQGGDTQYF

length: 15
size: few
V: TRBV27
CDR3: CASSLLGGAVYEQYF

length: 14
size: NA
V: TRBV30
CDR3: CAWRRAQGQYEQYF

length: 14
size: NA
V: TRBV27
CDR3: CASSSAGDPYEQYF

length: 12
size: NA
V: TRBV29-1
CDR3: CSVEEQGYEQYF

length: 16
size: NA
V: TRBV4-1
CDR3: CASSHFSLVLNYGYTF

length: 14
size: many
V: TRBV5-6
CDR3: CASSLEGAGGVAFF

length: 17
size: NA
V: TRBV7-8
CDR3: CASSYPRTGENTGELFF

length: 16
size: few
V: TRBV5-1
CDR3: CASSLVGLGSGEKLFF

length: 12
size: NA
V: TRBV18
CDR3: CASSPLSHEQYF

length: 14
size: few
V: TRBV5-1
CDR3: CASSPDRLGTEAFF

length: 15
size: NA
V: TRBV6-1
CDR3: CASSAPSGPNSPLHF

length: 17
size: NA
V: TRBV4-1
CDR3: CASSQVGGRDRNQPQHF

length: 15
size: NA
V: TRBV6-6
CDR3: CASSRGTVEANVLTF

length: 15
size: NA
V: TRBV6-5
CDR3: CASTAIGGDTDTQYF

length: 13
size: NA
V: TRBV29-1
CDR3: CSVVPPGAGEQYF

length: 14
size: few
V: TRBV6-1
CDR3: CASSEGRERSPLHF

length: 15
size: few
V: TRBV5-4
CDR3: CASSLEPQGNYGYTF

length: 15
size: few
V: TRBV29-1
CDR3: CSVEGPDRSPYEQYF

length: 14
size: NA
V: TRBV2
CDR3: CASSHLDSQETQYF

length: 15
size: NA
V: TRBV5-4
CDR3: CASSPSDRGAETQYF

length: 16
size: NA
V: TRBV15
CDR3: CATSIDPTGNDEKLFF

length: 17
size: NA
V: TRBV7-8
CDR3: CASSPPETGSGGYEQYF

length: 13
size: NA
V: TRBV10-3
CDR3: CAISELSGDTQYF

length: 16
size: NA
V: TRBV7-2
CDR3: CASSLLGRSGANVLTF

length: 15
size: NA
V: TRBV7-2
CDR3: CASSFLAGNTGELFF